Below are 17 T cell receptor beta chains sequenced from a single sample in a study of identical twins (dated by TCRdb to 2016 to 2017). Library preparation used 5' RACE. The sequencer listed for this sample is Illumina HiSeq 2000. TCRdb's own reprocessing of the public reads used fastp at Q25 and MiXCR and kept productive beta chains. CDR3 protein sequences are deduplicated, and each keeps its most common genes and DNA. The sample includes 700,000 or so distinct CDR3 sequences, with 8.5% to 9% observed a single time. The ten largest make up 0.8% to 1% of the sample. These data were also filed under a second study, of yellow fever vaccine responses in identical twins.

The sequencing input was PBMCs. The receptor set was obtained from a woman between 18 and 29 years old in good health.

This clonotype was recorded at least ten times. The chain recombines TRBV6-2 or TRBV6-3 with TRBJ2-7, with 10 nucleotides matching TRBD2. The ends lost 7 bases at V and 7 bases at J; junction bases unmatched: 10. The CDR3 length is 14 residues. The germline gives CDR1 MNHEY, CDR2 SVGEGT. The CDR3 loop reads CASKRGTSAGEQYF. CDR3 DNA sequence: TGTGCCAGCAAGCGCGGGACTAGCGCGGGGGAGCAGTACTTC.

This chain links TRBV6-5 with TRBJ2-7; D is possibly TRBD1 (6 bases). The CDR3 is 14 amino acids. The V and J ends lost 2 bases and 6 bases respectively, with 14 bases between them. Germline V gene lookup returns CDR1 MNHEY and CDR2 SVGAGI. The CDR3, as DNA: TGTGCCAGCAGTTACAACAGGGTAACAGGCGAGCAGTACTTC. Its translation: CASSYNRVTGEQYF.

Many counts were recorded for this clonotype. A read error may produce the germline difference seen at one junction end. The DNA of the CDR3 is TGTGCTAGCAGTTTAGCGGGACACAAGACTTACACAGATACGCAGTATTTT. It codes for CASSLAGHKTYTDTQYF. The V and J genes are TRBV7-7 and TRBJ2-3; TRBD2 matches at 8 bases. There are 17 residues in the CDR3. Germline loops: CDR1 SSHAT, CDR2 FNYEAQ (reference sequence).

V usage is TRBV9 and J usage is TRBJ2-5; maybe TRBD2 (6 bases). This CDR3 region has 14 residues. The germline CDR1 and CDR2 sequences are SGDLS and YYNGEE. V was trimmed by 4 bases and J by 1 base, leaving 11 bases between them. The CDR3 coding sequence is TGTGCCAGCAGCACCTCGGGACTCCAAGAGACCCAGTACTTC. It encodes CASSTSGLQETQYF.

This clonotype was counted many times. The chain combines TRBV12-3 or TRBV12-4 with TRBJ1-1; no definite D call. The CDR3 has 11 amino acids. The V gene lost 10 bases and the J gene lost 1 base, with 7 bases spanning the gap. CDR3 loop: CAIGENTEAFF. The CDR3 DNA is TGTGCCATCGGGGAGAACACTGAAGCTTTCTTT.

This clonotype was recorded a few times. The rearrangement uses TRBV2 and TRBJ2-5; D unclear. V shed 7 bases and J shed 3 bases, with 15 bases lying between them. CDR3 length: 14 residues. The V gene's germline CDR1 is SNHLY and CDR2 FYNNEI. CDR3 region: CASIATPEEETQYF. The CDR3 DNA reads as TGTGCCAGCATTGCGACCCCAGAGGAAGAGACCCAGTACTTC.

This clonotype has just a few counts. In DNA form, the CDR3 reads TGTGCCAGCAGTTACATTACTCGGACAGGGGAACTCTACGAGCAGTACTTC. This sequence encodes CASSYITRTGELYEQYF. The V gene is TRBV6-2 or TRBV6-3, the J gene TRBJ2-7, with 9 positions matching TRBD1. This CDR3 contains 17 residues. The V gene's germline CDR1 is MNHEY and CDR2 SVGEGT. V lost 2 bases to trimming and J lost 3 bases; unmatched junction nucleotides: 11.

This clonotype was picked up many times. V gene TRBV24-1 combines with J gene TRBJ2-2; D gene unclear. This CDR3 has 14 amino acids. Germline CDR1 KGHDR, CDR2 SFDVKD. V gave up 9 bases and J gave up 0 bases, with 10 bases separating them. As DNA, the CDR3 is TGTGCCACCTCCCAGGCCGCGAACACCGGGGAGCTGTTTTTT. The encoded protein is CATSQAANTGELFF.

Ten or more counts support this clonotype. The chain links TRBV24-1 to TRBJ2-3; tentatively, D is TRBD1 or TRBD2 (5 bases each). Germline CDR1 and CDR2: KGHDR and SFDVKD. V lost 4 bases, J lost 7 bases, and 20 bases lay in between. This CDR3 contains 16 residues. The CDR3 DNA reads TGTGCCACCAGTGACCACGGGACCCCGAGCACGTATACGCAGTATTTT. Encoded protein: CATSDHGTPSTYTQYF.

This clonotype appeared a few times. The chain joins TRBV7-9 to TRBJ2-2; D not resolved. This CDR3 region has 14 residues. Trimming cost V 5 bases and J 1 base, with 8 bases left between them. From germline, CDR1 is SEHNR and CDR2 FQNEAQ (reference sequence). The CDR3 DNA reads TGTGCCAGCAGCCAAAATGGGAACACCGGGGAGCTGTTTTTT. Amino acids: CASSQNGNTGELFF.

At least ten counts were recorded for this clonotype. The J gene is TRBJ2-2, the V gene TRBV4-3; D perhaps matches TRBD1 (5 bases). V dropped 2 bases and J dropped 1 base, with 11 bases sitting between them. Germline CDR1 is LGHNA and CDR2 is YSLEER. There are 16 residues in the CDR3. The CDR3 DNA reads TGCGCCAGCAGCCAACGGCAGGGATTGAACACCGGGGAGCTGTTTTTT. It is translated as CASSQRQGLNTGELFF.

V gene TRBV29-1 combines with J gene TRBJ1-2; D remains unclear. Germline CDR1 is SQVTM and CDR2 is ANQGSEA. V lost 2 bases, J lost 6 bases, and 16 bases lay in between. The CDR3 extends over 14 amino acids. CDR3 protein: CSVERFRGGNGYTF. The CDR3 DNA reads as TGCAGCGTTGAAAGGTTCCGAGGAGGAAATGGCTACACCTTC. Supplemented by reference TRBV29-1 and TRBJ1-2, the full variable domain reads SAVISQKPSRDICQRGTSLTIQCQVDSQVTMMFWYRQQPGQSLTLIATANQGSEATYESGFVIDKFPISRPNLTFSTLTVSNMSPEDSSIYLCSVERFRGGNGYTFGSGTRLTVV.

The chain recombines TRBV24-1 with TRBJ2-7, with D uncertain. V was trimmed by 3 bases and J by 5 bases, leaving 13 bases between them. Germline values: CDR1 KGHDR, CDR2 SFDVKD. There are 14 residues in the CDR3. CDR3 protein: CATSDPGRPDEQYF. CDR3 DNA: TGTGCCACCAGTGATCCTGGACGCCCTGACGAGCAGTACTTC.

This clonotype was counted only a few times. The chain joins TRBV7-9 to TRBJ2-5; possibly TRBD1 or TRBD2 for D (6 bases each). Germline V gene sequence: CDR1 SEHNR, CDR2 FQNEAQ (reference sequence). V was trimmed by 5 bases and J by 5 bases, leaving 18 bases between them. The CDR3 is 15 residues long. The CDR3 is CASSTPGATGETQYF. In DNA form, the CDR3 reads TGTGCCAGCAGCACACCGGGGGCCACAGGGGAGACCCAGTACTTC.

The rearrangement joins TRBV2 to TRBJ2-7; no clear D gene. The CDR3 contains 14 residues. Germline V lookup: CDR1 SNHLY, CDR2 FYNNEI. V lost 10 bases and J lost 0, with 16 bases in between. The CDR3 loop is CATRPDGYSYEQYF. The CDR3 DNA reads as TGTGCCACCCGGCCCGACGGATACTCCTACGAGCAGTACTTC.

In this sample, this clonotype turned up many times. This chain uses TRBV6-1 with TRBJ2-2, with 12 bases matching TRBD2. V shed 6 bases, J shed 4 bases, and the junction held 6 bases outside the gene matches. This CDR3 contains 16 residues. Looked up from germline, CDR1 is MNHNS and CDR2 is SASEGT. The CDR3 bases are TGTGCCAGCAGCCATCCTAGCGGGGGGGCCACCGGGGAGCTGTTTTTT. It yields the protein CASSHPSGGATGELFF.

The CDR3 region is CASTVPGAQPQHF. As DNA, the CDR3 is TGTGCCAGCACCGTCCCCGGGGCTCAGCCCCAGCATTTT. The chain combines TRBV12-3 or TRBV12-4 with TRBJ1-5; TRBD1 is a possible D gene (5 bases). The V and J ends lost 7 bases and 6 bases respectively, with 13 bases between them. The CDR3 length is 13 residues.